This record covers a single T cell receptor (beta chain). The sample is drawn from a study of metastatic and nonmetastatic thyroid tumors. TCRdb re-analyzed the PCR reads through MiXCR. Among about 16,000 clones listed, 30% to 35% were seen once. No treatment of any kind had been given to any patient before thyroid surgery. Per the germline V gene, CDR1 is LNHNV and CDR2 is YYDKDF (reference sequence). The CDR3 loop spans 16 amino acids. Between the trimmed V and J ends, which lost 1 base and 0 bases, there was a span of 10 bases. The chain uses TRBV15 and TRBJ1-5, with a weak D call TRBD1 (6 bases). The sequencing input was blood. The clonotype comes from a female donor with papillary thyroid cancer or a benign thyroid nodule (not recorded which). Some clones in this sample may be carry-over from other donors' samples. CDR3 DNA sequence: TGTGCCACCAGCAGAGGGGGACATTATAGCAATCAGCCCCAGCATTTT. It is translated as CATSRGGHYSNQPQHF.